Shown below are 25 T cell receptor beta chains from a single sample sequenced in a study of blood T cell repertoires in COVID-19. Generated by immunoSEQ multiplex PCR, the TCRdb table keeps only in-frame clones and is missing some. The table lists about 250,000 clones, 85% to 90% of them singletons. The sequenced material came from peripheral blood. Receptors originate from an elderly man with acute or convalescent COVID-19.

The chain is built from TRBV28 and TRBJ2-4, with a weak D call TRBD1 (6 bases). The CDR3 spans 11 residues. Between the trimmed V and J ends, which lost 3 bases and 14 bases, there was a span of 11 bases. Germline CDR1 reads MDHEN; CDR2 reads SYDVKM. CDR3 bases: TGTGCCAGCAGTTTCCTGGGGGCGGAGTACTTC. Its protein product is CASSFLGAEYF.

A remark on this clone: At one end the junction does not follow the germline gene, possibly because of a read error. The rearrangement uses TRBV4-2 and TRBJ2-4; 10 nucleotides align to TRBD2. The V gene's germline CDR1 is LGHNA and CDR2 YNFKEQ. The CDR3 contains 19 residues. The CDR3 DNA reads TGTGCCAGCCGCCAACTAGCGGGACGGTTGAGGGTAGCCAAAAACATTCAGTACTTC. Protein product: CASRQLAGRLRVAKNIQYF.

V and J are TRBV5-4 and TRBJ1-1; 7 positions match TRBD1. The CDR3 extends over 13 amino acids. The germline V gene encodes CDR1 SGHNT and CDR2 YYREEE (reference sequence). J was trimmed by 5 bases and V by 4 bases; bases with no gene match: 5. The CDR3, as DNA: TGTGCCAGCAGCCTGGACAGGTGGACTGAAGCTTTCTTT. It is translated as CASSLDRWTEAFF.

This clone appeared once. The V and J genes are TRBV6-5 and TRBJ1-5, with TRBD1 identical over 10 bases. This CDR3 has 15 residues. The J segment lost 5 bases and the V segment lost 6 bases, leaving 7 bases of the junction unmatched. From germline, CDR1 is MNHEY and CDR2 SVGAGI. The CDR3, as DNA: TGTGCCAGCAGCCTGACCGGGACAGGGGATCAGCCCCAGCATTTT. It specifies CASSLTGTGDQPQHF.

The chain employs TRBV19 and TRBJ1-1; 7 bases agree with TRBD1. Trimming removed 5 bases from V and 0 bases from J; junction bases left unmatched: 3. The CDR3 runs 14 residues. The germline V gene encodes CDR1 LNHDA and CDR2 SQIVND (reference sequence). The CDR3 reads CASSSGTVNTEAFF. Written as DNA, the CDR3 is TGTGCCAGTAGTTCAGGGACAGTGAACACTGAAGCTTTCTTT.

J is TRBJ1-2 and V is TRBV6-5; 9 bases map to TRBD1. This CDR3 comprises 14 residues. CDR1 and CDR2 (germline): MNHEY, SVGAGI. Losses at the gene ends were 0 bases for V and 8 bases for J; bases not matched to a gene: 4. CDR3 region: CASSYSWTGDGYTF. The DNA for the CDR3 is TGTGCCAGCAGTTACTCCTGGACAGGGGACGGCTACACCTTC.

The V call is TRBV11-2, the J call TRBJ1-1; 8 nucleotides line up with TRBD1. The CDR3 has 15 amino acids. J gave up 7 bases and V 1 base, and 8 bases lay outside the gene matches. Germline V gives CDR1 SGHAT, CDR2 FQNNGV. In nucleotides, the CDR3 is TGTGCCAGCAGCTTAGCTTGGACAGGGTCAAATGAAGCTTTCTTT. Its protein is CASSLAWTGSNEAFF.

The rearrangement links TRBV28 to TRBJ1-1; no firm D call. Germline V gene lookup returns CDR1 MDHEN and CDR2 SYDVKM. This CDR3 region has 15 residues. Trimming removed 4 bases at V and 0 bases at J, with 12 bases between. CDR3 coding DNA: TGTGCCAGCAGTTCCCCCGGGGAGGTGAACACTGAAGCTTTCTTT. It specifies CASSSPGEVNTEAFF.

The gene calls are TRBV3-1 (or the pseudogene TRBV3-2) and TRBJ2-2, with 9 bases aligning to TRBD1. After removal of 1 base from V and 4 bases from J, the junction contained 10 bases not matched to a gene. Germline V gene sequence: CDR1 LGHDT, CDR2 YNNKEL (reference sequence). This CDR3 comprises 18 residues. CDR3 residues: CASSQVLNRGRFTGELFF. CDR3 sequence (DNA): TGTGCCAGCAGCCAAGTCTTAAACAGGGGGCGATTCACCGGGGAGCTGTTTTTT.

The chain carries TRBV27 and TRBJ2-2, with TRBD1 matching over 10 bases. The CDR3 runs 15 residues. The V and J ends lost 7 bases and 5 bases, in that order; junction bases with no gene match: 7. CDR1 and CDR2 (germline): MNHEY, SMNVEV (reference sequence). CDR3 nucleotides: TGTGCCAGCACTCGACAGGGGGCGCGGACCGGGGAGCTGTTTTTT. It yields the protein CASTRQGARTGELFF.

As DNA, the CDR3 is TGTGCCAGCAGTTTGGGTAGGAGGAATGAAAAACTGTTTTTT. Its translation is CASSLGRRNEKLFF. V usage is TRBV28 and J usage is TRBJ1-4, with unresolved D. CDR3 length equals 14 residues. V was pared by 3 bases and J by 5 bases, with 10 bases between. Germline CDR1 is MDHEN and CDR2 is SYDVKM. Using reference TRBV28 and TRBJ1-4 for the parts outside the CDR3, the full variable domain is DVKVTQSSRYLVKRTGEKVFLECVQDMDHENMFWYRQDPGLGLRLIYFSYDVKMKEKGDIPEGYSVSREKKERFSLILESASTNQTSMYLCASSLGRRNEKLFFGSGTQLSVL.

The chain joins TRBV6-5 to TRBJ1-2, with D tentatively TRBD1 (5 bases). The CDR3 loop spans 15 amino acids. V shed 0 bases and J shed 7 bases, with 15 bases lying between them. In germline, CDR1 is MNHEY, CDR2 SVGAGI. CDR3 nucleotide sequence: TGTGCCAGCAGTTACTCTCAGGGAAGAGCGGGTGGCTACACCTTC. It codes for CASSYSQGRAGGYTF.

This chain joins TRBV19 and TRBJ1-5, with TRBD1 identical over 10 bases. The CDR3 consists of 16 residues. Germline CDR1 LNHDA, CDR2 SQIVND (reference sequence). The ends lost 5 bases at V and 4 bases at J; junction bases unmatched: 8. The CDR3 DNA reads TGTGCCAGTAGTTCCGGACAGGGGGTTAAGAATCAGCCCCAGCATTTT. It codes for CASSSGQGVKNQPQHF.

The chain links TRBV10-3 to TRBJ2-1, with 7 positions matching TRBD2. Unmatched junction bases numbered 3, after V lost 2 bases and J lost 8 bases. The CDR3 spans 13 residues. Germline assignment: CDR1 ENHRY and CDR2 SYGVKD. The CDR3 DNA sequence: TGTGCCATCAGTGAGCTCCGGGAGGATGAGCAGTTCTTC. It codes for CAISELREDEQFF.

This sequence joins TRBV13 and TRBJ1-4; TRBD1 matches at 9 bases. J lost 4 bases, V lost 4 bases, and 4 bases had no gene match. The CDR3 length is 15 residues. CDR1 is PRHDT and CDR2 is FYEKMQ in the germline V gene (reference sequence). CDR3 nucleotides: TGTGCCAGCAGCTCCAGGACAGGGGTTAATGAAAAACTGTTTTTT. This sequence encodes CASSSRTGVNEKLFF.

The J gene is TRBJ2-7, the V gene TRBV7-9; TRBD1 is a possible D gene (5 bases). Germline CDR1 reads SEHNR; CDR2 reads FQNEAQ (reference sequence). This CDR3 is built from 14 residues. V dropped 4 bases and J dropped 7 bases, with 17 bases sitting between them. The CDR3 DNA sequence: TGTGCCAGCAGCTCCCAGACAGCCTTGGGGGAGCAGTACTTC. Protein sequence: CASSSQTALGEQYF.

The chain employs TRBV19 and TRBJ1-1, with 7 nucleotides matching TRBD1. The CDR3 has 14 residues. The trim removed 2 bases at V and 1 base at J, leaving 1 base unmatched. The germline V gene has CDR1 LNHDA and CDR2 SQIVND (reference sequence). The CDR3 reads CASSIQGGNTEAFF. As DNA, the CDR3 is TGTGCCAGTAGTATACAGGGGGGGAACACTGAAGCTTTCTTT.

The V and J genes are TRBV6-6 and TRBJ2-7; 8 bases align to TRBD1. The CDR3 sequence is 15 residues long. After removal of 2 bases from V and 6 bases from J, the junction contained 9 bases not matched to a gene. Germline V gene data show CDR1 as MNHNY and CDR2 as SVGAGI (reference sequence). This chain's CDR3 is CASSYQDRGRSEQYF. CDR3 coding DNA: TGTGCCAGCAGTTACCAAGACAGGGGAAGGAGCGAGCAGTACTTC.

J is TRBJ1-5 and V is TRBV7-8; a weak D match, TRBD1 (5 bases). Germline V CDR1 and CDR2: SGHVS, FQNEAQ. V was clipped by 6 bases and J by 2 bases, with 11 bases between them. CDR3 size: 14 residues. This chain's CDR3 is CASRGDWGNQPQHF. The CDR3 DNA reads TGTGCCAGCAGGGGGGACTGGGGCAATCAGCCCCAGCATTTT.

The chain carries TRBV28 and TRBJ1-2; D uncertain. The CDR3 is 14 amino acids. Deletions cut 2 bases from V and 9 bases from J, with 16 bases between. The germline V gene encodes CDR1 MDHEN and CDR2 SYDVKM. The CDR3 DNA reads TGTGCCAGCAGTTTACGAGGGTTTTTGATTCGCTACACCTTC. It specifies CASSLRGFLIRYTF.

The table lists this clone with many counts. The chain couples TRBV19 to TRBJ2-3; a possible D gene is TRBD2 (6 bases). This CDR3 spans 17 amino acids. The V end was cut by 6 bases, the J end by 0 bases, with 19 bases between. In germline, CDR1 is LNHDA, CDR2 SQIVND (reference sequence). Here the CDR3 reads CASSPLRGTPSTDTQYF. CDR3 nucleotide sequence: TGTGCCAGTAGCCCTTTACGGGGGACCCCCAGCACAGATACGCAGTATTTT.

The CDR3 sequence is CASSIGGSGLNSPLHF. CDR3 DNA: TGTGCCAGTAGTATAGGAGGGTCCGGCCTTAATTCACCCCTCCACTTT. The chain has TRBV19 and TRBJ1-6, with D unclear. V was shortened by 1 base and J by 6 bases, with 13 bases between the two germline ends. This CDR3 spans 16 amino acids. The germline V gene encodes CDR1 LNHDA and CDR2 SQIVND (reference sequence).

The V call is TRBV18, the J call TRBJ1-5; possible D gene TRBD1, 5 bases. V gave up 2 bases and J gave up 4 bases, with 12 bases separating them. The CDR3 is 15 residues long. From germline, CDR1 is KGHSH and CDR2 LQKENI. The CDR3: CASSPALQVNQPQHF. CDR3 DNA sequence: TGTGCCAGCTCACCAGCTTTACAGGTGAATCAGCCCCAGCATTTT. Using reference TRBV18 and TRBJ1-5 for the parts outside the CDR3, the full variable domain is NAGVMQNPRHLVRRRGQEARLRCSPMKGHSHVYWYRQLPEEGLKFMVYLQKENIIDESGMPKERFSAEFPKEGPSILRIQQVVRGDSAAYFCASSPALQVNQPQHFGDGTRLSIL.

The CDR3 nucleotides are TGCGCCAGCAGCCAAGAGAGCTCTGGGGCCAACGTCCTGACTTTC. Translated, it gives CASSQESSGANVLTF. V and J are TRBV4-3 and TRBJ2-6; D remains unclear. The CDR3 has 15 residues. Trimming stripped 0 bases from V and 0 bases from J, with 3 bases between. The V gene's germline CDR1 is LGHNA and CDR2 YSLEER.

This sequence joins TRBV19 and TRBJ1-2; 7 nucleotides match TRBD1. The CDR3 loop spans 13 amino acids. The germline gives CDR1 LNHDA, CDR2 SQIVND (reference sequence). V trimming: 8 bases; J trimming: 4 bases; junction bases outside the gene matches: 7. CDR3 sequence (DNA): TGTGCCAGTTCTCCGGGACAGTTCTATGGCTACACCTTC. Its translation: CASSPGQFYGYTF. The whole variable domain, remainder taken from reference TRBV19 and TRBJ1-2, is DGGITQSPKYLFRKEGQNVTLSCEQNLNHDAMYWYRQDPGQGLRLIYYSQIVNDFQKGDIAEGYSVSREKKESFPLTVTSAQKNPTAFYLCASSPGQFYGYTFGSGTRLTVV.